These 9 T cell receptor beta chains were sequenced from one sample in a study of beta chain features in type 1 diabetes. Expressed TCRB transcripts were sequenced because the isolated RNA had all been reverse transcribed beforehand. Sequenced by immunoSEQ multiplex PCR; TCRdb stores in-frame clones only, minus some. The data contain 330,000 or so clones, roughly 12% of them singletons. Study observations and caveats: Researchers report that Type 1 diabetes patients had moderately but significantly shorter TCRB CDR3s across all four CD4+ subsets.

These TCRs are of unknown antigen specificity. Sequencing was carried out using naive CD4+ T cells from blood. The receptors were gathered from a woman aged 18-35 years with type 1 diabetes.

This chain connects TRBV18 to TRBJ2-7; 12 bases are a match to TRBD2. The CDR3 spans 14 residues. In germline, CDR1 is KGHSH, CDR2 LQKENI. V shed 6 bases and J 4 bases; nucleotides not matched to a gene: 4. The CDR3 DNA reads as TGTGCCAGCTCCGGGACTAGCGGGCCTTACGAGCAGTACTTC. It specifies CASSGTSGPYEQYF.

This clone was counted a few times. CDR3 bases: TGTGCCAGCAGCTTAATTGCGACCCTCGGGGAGCAGTACTTC. Its protein product is CASSLIATLGEQYF. The rearrangement joins TRBV7-9 to TRBJ2-7; unclear D gene. This CDR3 is built from 14 residues. Germline V gene data show CDR1 as SEHNR and CDR2 as FQNEAQ (reference sequence). V was shortened by 2 bases and J by 7 bases, with 15 bases between the two germline ends. Variable domain in full (rest from reference TRBV7-9 and TRBJ2-7): DTGVSQNPRHKITKRGQNVTFRCDPISEHNRLYWYRQTLGQGPEFLTYFQNEAQLEKSRLLSDRFSAERPKGSFSTLEIQRTEQGDSAMYLCASSLIATLGEQYFGPGTRLTVT.

The CDR3 DNA reads TGTGCCAGCAGTTACTCCGGGGAGAACTATGGCTACACCTTC. This codes for CASSYSGENYGYTF. This chain connects TRBV6-5 to TRBJ1-2; D remains ambiguous. With 0 bases removed from V and 2 bases from J, the gap between germline ends came to 7 bases. This CDR3 comprises 14 residues. Germline V gene sequence: CDR1 MNHEY, CDR2 SVGAGI.

The chain uses TRBV10-3 and TRBJ2-3; D not resolved. V shed 0 bases and J shed 0 bases, with 10 bases lying between them. Germline lookup yields CDR1 ENHRY and CDR2 SYGVKD. CDR3 length equals 16 residues. For the CDR3, the DNA is TGTGCCATCAGTGAGTCGAACGGTCGTAGCACAGATACGCAGTATTTT. Translated: CAISESNGRSTDTQYF.

A few counts support this clone. This chain links TRBV4-2 with TRBJ2-3, with D perhaps matching TRBD2 (5 bases). The CDR3 has 15 amino acids. Germline values: CDR1 LGHNA, CDR2 YNFKEQ. Trimming left V 1 base short and J 2 bases short, with 10 bases between. CDR3 sequence: CASSQADSSTDTQYF. DNA of the CDR3: TGTGCCAGCAGCCAAGCGGACTCTTCCACAGATACGCAGTATTTT.

The chain links TRBV2 to TRBJ2-3, with a weak D call TRBD1 (6 bases). CDR1 SNHLY and CDR2 FYNNEI come from the germline V gene. The CDR3 has 10 residues. V was trimmed by 8 bases and J by 6 bases, leaving 6 bases between them. Here the CDR3 reads CASGGDTQYF. Here the CDR3 DNA reads TGTGCCAGCGGGGGCGATACGCAGTATTTT.

This clone has only a few counts. The chain links TRBV30 to TRBJ2-7, with 10 positions matching TRBD2. The trim removed 6 bases at V and 6 bases at J, leaving 5 bases unmatched. CDR3 length: 12 amino acids. Per the germline V gene, CDR1 is GTSNPN and CDR2 is SVGIG (reference sequence). CDR3 sequence reads: CACGLAGVEQYF. The CDR3 bases are TGTGCCTGCGGTCTAGCGGGAGTCGAGCAGTACTTC.

This clone was counted between two and nine times. The chain recombines TRBV4-2 with TRBJ2-2; TRBD1 aligns across 11 bases. The CDR3 has 17 amino acids. Germline-derived CDR1 and CDR2 are LGHNA and YNFKEQ. The J segment lost 5 bases and the V segment lost 3 bases, leaving 8 bases of the junction unmatched. The CDR3 coding sequence is TGTGCCAGCAGCCAGCCCGGGACAGGGGGTGGAACCGGGGAGCTGTTTTTT. Residues: CASSQPGTGGGTGELFF.

The gene calls are TRBV6-5 and TRBJ2-7, with D tentatively TRBD1 (6 bases). This CDR3 is built from 15 residues. Germline assignment: CDR1 MNHEY and CDR2 SVGAGI. V was clipped by 4 bases and J by 0 bases, with 13 bases between them. This chain's CDR3 is CASSFRWDTSYEQYF. The CDR3 DNA sequence: TGTGCCAGCAGTTTCCGCTGGGACACCTCCTACGAGCAGTACTTC.